Following are 3 T cell receptor beta chains from one sample sequenced in a study of regulatory T cells in long-lasting Graves disease. Assembly of TCR beta libraries relied on iRepertoire HTBI primers together with Arm-PCR of CDR3 regions. MiXCR, run by TCRdb on the multiplex PCR reads, gives a single entry per CDR3 protein. The sample has a few hundred thousand distinct CDR3 sequences, about a quarter seen once; the top ten hold around 24%. Stated time point: persistent/refractory GD, antithyroid drugs over 5 years with positive TRAb. Making the TCR library involved RNA that had been extracted from PBMCs. Sequenced here: peripheral blood mononuclear cells (PBMCs), sampled when the disease was refractory, from a patient treated with antithyroid drugs. The receptor set was obtained from a female donor with Graves disease.

Ten or more counts support this clonotype. The chain couples TRBV7-2 to TRBJ2-5; 8 bases match TRBD1. CDR3 size: 15 residues. Germline CDR1 is SGHTA and CDR2 is FQGNSA. After removal of 1 base from V and 7 bases from J, the junction contained 8 bases not matched to a gene. The CDR3 nucleotides read TGTGCCAGCAGCTTAGGCCCAGGGACAGGAGGGACCCAGTACTTC. Its translation is CASSLGPGTGGTQYF.

This clonotype was counted ten times or more. J is TRBJ1-5 and V is TRBV28; no clear D gene. The V gene's germline CDR1 is MDHEN and CDR2 SYDVKM. The CDR3 has 15 amino acids. V was clipped by 3 bases and J by 2 bases, with 11 bases between them. DNA for the CDR3: TGTGCCAGCAGTTTTTCCCCTCAGGGCAATCAGCCCCAGCATTTT. Amino acid sequence: CASSFSPQGNQPQHF.

This clonotype was recorded at least ten times. This chain joins TRBV20-1 and TRBJ2-7; TRBD2 agrees at 11 bases. V gave up 7 bases and J gave up 0 bases; unmatched junction bases: 5. The CDR3 loop spans 14 amino acids. Germline lookup yields CDR1 DFQATT and CDR2 SNEGSKA (reference sequence). CDR3 in amino acids: CSGRTSGSSYEQYF. In DNA form, the CDR3 reads TGCAGTGGGCGAACTAGCGGGAGCTCCTACGAGCAGTACTTC.